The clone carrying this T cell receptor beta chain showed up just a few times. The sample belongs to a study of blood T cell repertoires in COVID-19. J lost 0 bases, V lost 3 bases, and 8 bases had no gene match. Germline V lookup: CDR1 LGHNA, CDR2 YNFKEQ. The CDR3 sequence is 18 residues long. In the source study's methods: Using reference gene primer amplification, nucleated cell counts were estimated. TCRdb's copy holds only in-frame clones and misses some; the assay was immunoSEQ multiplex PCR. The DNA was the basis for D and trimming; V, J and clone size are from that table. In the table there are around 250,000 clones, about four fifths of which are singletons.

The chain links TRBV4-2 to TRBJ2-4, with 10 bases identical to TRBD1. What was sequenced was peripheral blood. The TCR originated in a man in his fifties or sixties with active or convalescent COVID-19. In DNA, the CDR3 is TGTGCCAGCAGCCAGGACCGGGACAGGGGAATAGCCAAAAACATTCAGTACTTC. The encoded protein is CASSQDRDRGIAKNIQYF.